This TCR beta chain was observed in a study of blood T cell repertoires in COVID-19. TCRdb keeps only in-frame clones here, not all; method: immunoSEQ multiplex PCR. There are hundreds of thousands of clones in the sample; 75% to 85% occur only once, and around 7% lies in the top ten. V was pared by 6 bases and J by 1 base, with 7 bases between. The CDR3 has 13 residues. CDR1 and CDR2 (germline): LNHDA, SQIVND (reference sequence). This clonotype originated in an elderly woman with COVID-19, enrolled during active disease. The sequenced material came from peripheral blood. The genes are TRBV19 and TRBJ1-5; tentatively, D is TRBD1 (5 bases). The CDR3 DNA reads TGTGCCAGTAGGAGACAGAGCAATCAGCCCCAGCATTTT. Translation gives CASRRQSNQPQHF.